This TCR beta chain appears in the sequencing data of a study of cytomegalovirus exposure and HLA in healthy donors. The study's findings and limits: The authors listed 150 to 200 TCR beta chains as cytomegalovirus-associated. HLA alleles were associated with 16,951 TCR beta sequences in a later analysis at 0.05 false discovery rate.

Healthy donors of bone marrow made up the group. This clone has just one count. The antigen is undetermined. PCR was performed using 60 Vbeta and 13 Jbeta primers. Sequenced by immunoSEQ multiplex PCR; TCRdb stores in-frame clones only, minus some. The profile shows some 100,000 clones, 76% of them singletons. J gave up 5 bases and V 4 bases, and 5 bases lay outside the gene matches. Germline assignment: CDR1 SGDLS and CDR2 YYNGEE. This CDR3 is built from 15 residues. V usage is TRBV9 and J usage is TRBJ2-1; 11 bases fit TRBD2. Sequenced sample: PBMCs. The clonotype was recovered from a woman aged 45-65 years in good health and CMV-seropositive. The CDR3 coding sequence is TGTGCCAGCAGCATTAGCGGGAGGGCGGACAATGAGCAGTTCTTC. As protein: CASSISGRADNEQFF.